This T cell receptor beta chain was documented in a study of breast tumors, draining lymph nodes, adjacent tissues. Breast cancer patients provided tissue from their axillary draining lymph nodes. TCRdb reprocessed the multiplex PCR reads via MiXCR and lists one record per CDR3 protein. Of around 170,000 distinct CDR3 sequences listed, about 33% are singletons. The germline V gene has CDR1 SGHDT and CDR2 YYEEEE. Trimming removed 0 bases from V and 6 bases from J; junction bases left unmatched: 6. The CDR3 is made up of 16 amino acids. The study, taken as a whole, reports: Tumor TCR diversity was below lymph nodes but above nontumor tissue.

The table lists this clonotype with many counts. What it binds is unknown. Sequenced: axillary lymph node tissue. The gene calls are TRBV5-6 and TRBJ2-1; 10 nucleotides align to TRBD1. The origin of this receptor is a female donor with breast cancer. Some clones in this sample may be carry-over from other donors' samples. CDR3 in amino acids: CASSLGGQGIINEQFF. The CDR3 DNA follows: TGTGCCAGCAGCTTGGGGGGACAGGGGATAATCAATGAGCAGTTCTTC.